These 19 T cell receptor beta chains originate from one sample sequenced in a study of T cells in Graves' hyperthyroidism and ophthalmopathy. Amplified TCR beta CDR3 regions came from RNA transcripts. The HTBI set primed first-round TCR CDR3 RT-PCR. TCRdb called the multiplex PCR reads again in MiXCR, with one record for every CDR3 protein. The sample lists hundreds of thousands of distinct CDR3 sequences, 20% to 25% occurring once. The sample consisted of blood. These receptors originate from a man under 40 with Graves' ophthalmopathy.

The chain has TRBV6-1 and TRBJ2-3, with D possibly matching TRBD2 (7 bases). The length of the CDR3 is 12 residues. Germline V gives CDR1 MNHNS, CDR2 SASEGT. The V end was cut by 7 bases, the J end by 4 bases, with 9 bases between. The CDR3 sequence is CASKGGADTQYF. DNA of the CDR3: TGTGCCAGCAAAGGGGGGGCAGATACGCAGTATTTT.

The V and J genes are TRBV29-1 and TRBJ1-2; the match to TRBD1 covers 8 bases. Germline V gene lookup returns CDR1 SQVTM and CDR2 ANQGSEA. This CDR3 is built from 13 residues. Unmatched junction bases numbered 5, after V lost 4 bases and J lost 4 bases. This CDR3 reads CSVVDRDFYGYTF. The CDR3 coding sequence is TGCAGCGTTGTGGACAGGGACTTCTATGGCTACACCTTC.

The V call is TRBV15, the J call TRBJ1-5, with D maybe TRBD1 (5 bases). V was clipped by 1 base and J by 3 bases, with 7 bases between them. This CDR3 has 14 residues. Germline CDR1 LNHNV, CDR2 YYDKDF (reference sequence). CDR3: CATSRGGVNQPQHF. In nucleotides, the CDR3 is TGTGCCACCAGCAGAGGAGGGGTCAATCAGCCCCAGCATTTT.

This clonotype came up a few times. This chain uses TRBV2 with TRBJ1-5; TRBD1 matches 8 bases. CDR1 is SNHLY, CDR2 FYNNEI, per germline. There are 14 residues in the CDR3. Trimming cost V 7 bases and J 5 bases; bases outside gene matches: 7. The CDR3 protein is CASIQDRVDQPQHF. CDR3 nucleotides: TGTGCCAGCATTCAGGACAGGGTTGATCAGCCCCAGCATTTT.

This clonotype was seen only a few times. The chain couples TRBV2 to TRBJ2-1; 7 bases match TRBD1. This CDR3 comprises 13 residues. The V and J ends lost 6 bases and 11 bases, in that order; junction bases with no gene match: 10. Germline CDR1 is SNHLY and CDR2 is FYNNEI. This CDR3 reads CASRGTVGNKQFF. The CDR3 nucleotides read TGTGCCAGCAGGGGGACAGTTGGTAATAAGCAGTTCTTC.

Only a few counts were recorded for this clonotype. This chain connects TRBV19 to TRBJ2-2; 12 bases fit TRBD1. The CDR3 contains 16 residues. The trim removed 6 bases at V and 5 bases at J, leaving 7 bases unmatched. The germline gives CDR1 LNHDA, CDR2 SQIVND (reference sequence). The chain's CDR3 is CASRPRDRGRTGELFF. Here the CDR3 DNA reads TGTGCCAGTAGACCCCGGGACAGGGGGCGAACCGGGGAGCTGTTTTTT.

This clonotype appeared a few times. The genes are TRBV20-1 and TRBJ2-1, with D maybe TRBD2 (6 bases). Between the trimmed V and J ends, which lost 5 bases and 0 bases, there was a span of 14 bases. CDR1 DFQATT and CDR2 SNEGSKA come from the germline V gene (reference sequence). The CDR3 consists of 15 residues. CDR3 DNA sequence: TGCAGTGCTGGAGGGATTTTAAGCTCCTACAATGAGCAGTTCTTC. Translated, it gives CSAGGILSSYNEQFF.

In its sample, this clonotype was seen a few times. The J gene is TRBJ2-5, the V gene TRBV7-9; possibly TRBD1 for D (6 bases). The V gene's germline CDR1 is SEHNR and CDR2 FQNEAQ (reference sequence). The CDR3 sequence is 14 residues long. Trimming left V 5 bases short and J 3 bases short, with 13 bases between. The CDR3 reads CASSTTGTKETQYF. DNA of the CDR3: TGTGCCAGCAGCACGACCGGGACAAAAGAGACCCAGTACTTC.

The J gene is TRBJ1-5, the V gene TRBV6-1; a possible D gene is TRBD1 (5 bases). Deletions cut 5 bases from V and 4 bases from J, with 18 bases between. CDR3 length: 16 amino acids. Per germline, CDR1 MNHNS and CDR2 SASEGT. CDR3 sequence reads: CASSPVAGAGNQPQHF. CDR3 sequence (DNA): TGTGCCAGCAGTCCTGTCGCTGGGGCAGGGAATCAGCCCCAGCATTTT.

This clonotype was seen a handful of times. The genes are TRBV5-1 and TRBJ2-1; 10 bases fit TRBD2. J gave up 0 bases and V 4 bases, and 7 bases lay outside the gene matches. Germline CDR1 reads SGHRS; CDR2 reads YFSETQ. CDR3 length: 17 residues. CDR3 DNA: TGCGCCAGCAGCCTCCGGGCTAGCGGGAGCTCCTACAATGAGCAGTTCTTC. Its translation: CASSLRASGSSYNEQFF. Full variable domain (outside the CDR3, taken from reference TRBV5-1 and TRBJ2-1): KAGVTQTPRYLIKTRGQQVTLSCSPISGHRSVSWYQQTPGQGLQFLFEYFSETQRNKGNFPGRFSGRQFSNSRSEMNVSTLELGDSALYLCASSLRASGSSYNEQFFGPGTRLTVL.

The genes are TRBV4-2 and TRBJ2-7; no firm D call. Germline loops: CDR1 LGHNA, CDR2 YNFKEQ. The CDR3 consists of 15 residues. Trimming took 3 bases from V and 6 from J, leaving 18 bases between them. The CDR3 nucleotides read TGTGCCAGCAGCCACAGCTACAAGATCAGTAGCGAGCAGTACTTC. It translates to CASSHSYKISSEQYF.

This clonotype was counted many times. The gene calls are TRBV20-1 and TRBJ2-5; 8 bases line up with TRBD1. Germline V gene sequence: CDR1 DFQATT, CDR2 SNEGSKA (reference sequence). V shed 0 bases, J shed 5 bases, and the junction held 11 bases outside the gene matches. The CDR3 is 16 amino acids. The CDR3: CSARDTKAQGAETQYF. CDR3 bases: TGCAGTGCTAGAGACACAAAAGCCCAGGGGGCGGAGACCCAGTACTTC.

The chain couples TRBV24-1 to TRBJ1-5, with D uncertain. CDR3 size: 16 residues. Trimming took off 0 bases at V and 3 bases at J, with 11 bases between the two ends. The germline gives CDR1 KGHDR, CDR2 SFDVKD. CDR3 sequence reads: CATSDLWTEYNQPQHF. The CDR3 region has the DNA TGTGCCACCAGTGATTTGTGGACGGAATACAATCAGCCCCAGCATTTT.

This clonotype was seen repeatedly, ten times or more. The genes are TRBV20-1 and TRBJ2-4; 8 nucleotides match TRBD2. V trimming: 1 base; J trimming: 4 bases; junction bases outside the gene matches: 3. CDR1 DFQATT and CDR2 SNEGSKA come from the germline V gene (reference sequence). The CDR3 runs 14 residues. CDR3 sequence (DNA): TGCAGTGCTAGAGGAGGGACTAGTAAAAACATTCAGTACTTC. Translation: CSARGGTSKNIQYF.

Ten or more counts support this clonotype. The gene calls are TRBV5-1 and TRBJ2-7, with 10 bases fitting TRBD2. This CDR3 spans 15 amino acids. J gave up 9 bases and V 0 bases, and 9 bases lay outside the gene matches. Germline loops: CDR1 SGHRS, CDR2 YFSETQ. The CDR3 protein is CASSLDKASGSWQYF. The CDR3 nucleotides read TGCGCCAGCAGCTTGGATAAGGCTAGCGGGAGTTGGCAGTACTTC.

The rearrangement joins TRBV7-9 to TRBJ1-6; D is perhaps TRBD1 (5 bases). V shed 5 bases and J shed 0 bases, with 17 bases lying between them. The CDR3 totals 18 residues. Germline CDR1 SEHNR, CDR2 FQNEAQ (reference sequence). The CDR3 coding sequence is TGTGCCAGCAGCCAAGGGACCGGCCAAAGCTCCTATAATTCACCCCTCCACTTT. Amino acid sequence: CASSQGTGQSSYNSPLHF. The whole variable domain, remainder taken from reference TRBV7-9 and TRBJ1-6, is DTGVSQNPRHKITKRGQNVTFRCDPISEHNRLYWYRQTLGQGPEFLTYFQNEAQLEKSRLLSDRFSAERPKGSFSTLEIQRTEQGDSAMYLCASSQGTGQSSYNSPLHFGNGTRLTVT.

This clonotype was seen only a few times. The rearrangement links TRBV10-3 to TRBJ2-1, with 7 bases identical to TRBD2. This CDR3 region has 14 residues. Germline V gene data show CDR1 as ENHRY and CDR2 as SYGVKD. The junction had 12 bases not matched to a gene; V was cut back by 6 bases and J by 10 bases. This chain's CDR3 is CAISKRAGEGEQFF. CDR3 DNA sequence: TGTGCCATCAGCAAAAGGGCGGGAGAAGGGGAGCAGTTCTTC.

The table lists this clonotype with many counts. The genes are TRBV28 and TRBJ1-2; 7 nucleotides agree with TRBD1. From germline, CDR1 is MDHEN and CDR2 SYDVKM. The CDR3 extends over 16 amino acids. Unmatched junction bases numbered 6, after V lost 2 bases and J lost 0 bases. In DNA, the CDR3 is TGTGCCAGCAGTTTAGGACAGGCTAAAGCTAACTATGGCTACACCTTC. The encoded protein is CASSLGQAKANYGYTF.

J is TRBJ1-6 and V is TRBV3-1; 7 bases align to TRBD1. The germline V gene encodes CDR1 LGHDT and CDR2 YNNKEL (reference sequence). Trimming at V came to 1 base and at J to 6 bases, leaving 3 bases not matched to a gene. The CDR3 extends over 15 amino acids. CDR3: CASSQGTGFNSPLHF. The CDR3 nucleotides read TGTGCCAGCAGCCAAGGGACAGGCTTTAATTCACCCCTCCACTTT.